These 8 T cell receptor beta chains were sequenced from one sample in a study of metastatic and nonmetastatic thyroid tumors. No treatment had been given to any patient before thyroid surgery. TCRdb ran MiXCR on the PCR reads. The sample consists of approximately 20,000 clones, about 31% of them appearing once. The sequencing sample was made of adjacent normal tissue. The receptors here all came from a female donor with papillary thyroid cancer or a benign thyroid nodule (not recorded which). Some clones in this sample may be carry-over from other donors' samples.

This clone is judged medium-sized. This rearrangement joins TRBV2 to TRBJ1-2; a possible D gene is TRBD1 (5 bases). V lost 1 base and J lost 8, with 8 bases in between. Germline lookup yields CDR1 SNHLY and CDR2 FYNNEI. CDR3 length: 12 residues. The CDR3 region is CASSEGGSGYTF. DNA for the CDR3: TGTGCCAGCAGTGAAGGGGGCAGCGGCTACACCTTC.

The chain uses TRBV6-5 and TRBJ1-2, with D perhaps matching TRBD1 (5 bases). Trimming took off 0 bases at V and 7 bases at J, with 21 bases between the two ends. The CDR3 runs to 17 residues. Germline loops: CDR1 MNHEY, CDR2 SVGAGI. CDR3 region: CASSYSMGTNSGGGYTF. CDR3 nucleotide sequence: TGTGCCAGCAGTTACTCGATGGGCACGAATTCGGGGGGTGGCTACACCTTC.

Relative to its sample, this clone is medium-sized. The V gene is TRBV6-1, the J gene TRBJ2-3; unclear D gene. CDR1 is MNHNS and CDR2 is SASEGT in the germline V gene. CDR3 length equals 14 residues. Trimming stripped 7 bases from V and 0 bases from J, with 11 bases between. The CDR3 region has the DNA TGTGCCAGCAAATTGACTCGAAGCACAGATACGCAGTATTTT. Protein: CASKLTRSTDTQYF.

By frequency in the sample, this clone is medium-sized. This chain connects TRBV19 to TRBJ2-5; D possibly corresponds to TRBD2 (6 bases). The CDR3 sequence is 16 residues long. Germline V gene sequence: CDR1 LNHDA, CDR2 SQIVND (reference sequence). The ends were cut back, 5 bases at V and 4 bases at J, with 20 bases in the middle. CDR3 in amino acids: CASSSGGIGERETQYF. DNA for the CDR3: TGTGCCAGTAGTTCTGGAGGGATCGGGGAGCGAGAGACCCAGTACTTC.

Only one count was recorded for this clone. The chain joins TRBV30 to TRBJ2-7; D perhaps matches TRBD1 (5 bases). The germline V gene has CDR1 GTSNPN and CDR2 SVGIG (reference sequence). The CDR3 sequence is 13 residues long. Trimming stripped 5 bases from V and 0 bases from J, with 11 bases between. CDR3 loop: CAWGRQSSYEQYF. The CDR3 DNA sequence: TGTGCCTGGGGTCGACAGAGCTCCTACGAGCAGTACTTC.

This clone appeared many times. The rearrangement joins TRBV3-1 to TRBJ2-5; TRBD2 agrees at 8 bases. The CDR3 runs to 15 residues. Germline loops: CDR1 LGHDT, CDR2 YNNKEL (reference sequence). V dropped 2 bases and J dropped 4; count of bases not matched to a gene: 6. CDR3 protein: CASSQYGGARETQYF. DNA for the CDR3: TGTGCCAGCAGCCAATACGGGGGGGCGCGAGAGACCCAGTACTTC.

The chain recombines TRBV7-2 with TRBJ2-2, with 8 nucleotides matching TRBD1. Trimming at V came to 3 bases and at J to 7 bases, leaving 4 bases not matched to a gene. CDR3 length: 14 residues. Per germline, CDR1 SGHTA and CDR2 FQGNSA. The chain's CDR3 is CASSLDRASGELFF. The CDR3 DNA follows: TGTGCCAGCAGCTTGGACAGGGCTAGCGGGGAGCTGTTTTTT.

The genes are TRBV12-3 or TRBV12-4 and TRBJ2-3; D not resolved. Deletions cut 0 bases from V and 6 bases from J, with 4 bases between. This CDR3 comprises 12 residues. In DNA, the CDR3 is TGTGCCAGCAGTTTAGCGAAGGATACGCAGTATTTT. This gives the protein CASSLAKDTQYF.